This T cell receptor beta chain was found in a study of shared clonotypes between healthy human individuals. With regard to this clone: The target antigen is unknown.

Naive CD8 cells comprised CD45RO-negative, CCR7-positively selected cells, excluding terminally differentiated effector memory CD45RA+ cells. Germline CDR1 and CDR2: MNHEY and SMNVEV (reference sequence). CDR3 length equals 15 residues. V was pared by 3 bases and J by 1 base, with 2 bases of the junction left unmatched. Assay used: immunoSEQ multiplex PCR; TCRdb lists only in-frame clones, some missing. The sample has roughly 1,800,000 clones; just under 95% are singletons. Overall study results and limits: Estimated richness values were generally larger in naive subsets than in memory subsets.

Material: naive CD8+ T cells sorted from blood. The chain employs TRBV27 and TRBJ2-5, with 10 bases fitting TRBD2. This TCR came from a man in his late teens or twenties in good health. The DNA of the CDR3 is TGTGCCAGCAGTTTTAGGACTAGCGGCCAAGAGACCCAGTACTTC. The encoded protein is CASSFRTSGQETQYF.